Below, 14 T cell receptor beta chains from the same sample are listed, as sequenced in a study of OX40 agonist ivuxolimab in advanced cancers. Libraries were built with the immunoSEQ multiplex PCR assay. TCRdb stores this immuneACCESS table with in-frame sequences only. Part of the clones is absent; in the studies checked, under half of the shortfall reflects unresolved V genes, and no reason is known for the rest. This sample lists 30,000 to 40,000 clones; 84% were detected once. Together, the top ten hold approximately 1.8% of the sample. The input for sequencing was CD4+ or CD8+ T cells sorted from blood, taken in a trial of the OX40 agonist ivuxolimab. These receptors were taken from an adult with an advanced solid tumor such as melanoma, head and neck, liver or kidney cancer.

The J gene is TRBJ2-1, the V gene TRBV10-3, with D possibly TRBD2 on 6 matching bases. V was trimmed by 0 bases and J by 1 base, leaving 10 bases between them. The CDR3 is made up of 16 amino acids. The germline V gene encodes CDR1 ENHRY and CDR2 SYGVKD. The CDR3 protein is CAISESGRESYNEQFF. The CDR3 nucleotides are TGTGCCATCAGTGAGTCGGGCCGGGAGTCCTACAATGAGCAGTTCTTC.

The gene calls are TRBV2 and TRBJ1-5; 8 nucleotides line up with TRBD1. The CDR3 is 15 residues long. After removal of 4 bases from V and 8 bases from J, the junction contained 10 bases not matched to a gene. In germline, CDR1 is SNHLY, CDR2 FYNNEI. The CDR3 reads CASSARTGRGEPQHF. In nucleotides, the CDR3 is TGTGCCAGCAGTGCCCGGACAGGGCGAGGGGAGCCCCAGCATTTT.

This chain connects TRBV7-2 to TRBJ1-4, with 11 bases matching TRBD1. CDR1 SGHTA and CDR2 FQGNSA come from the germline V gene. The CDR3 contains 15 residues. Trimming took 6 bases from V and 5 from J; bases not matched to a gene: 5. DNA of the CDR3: TGTGCCAGCAGTCATGGGGACAGGGGGAATGAAAAACTGTTTTTT. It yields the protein CASSHGDRGNEKLFF.

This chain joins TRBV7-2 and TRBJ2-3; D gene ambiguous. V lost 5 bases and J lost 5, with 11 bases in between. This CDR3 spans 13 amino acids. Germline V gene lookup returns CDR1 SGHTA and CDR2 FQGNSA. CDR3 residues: CASSPSTGDTQYF. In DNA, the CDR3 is TGTGCCAGCAGCCCCTCCACGGGAGATACGCAGTATTTT.

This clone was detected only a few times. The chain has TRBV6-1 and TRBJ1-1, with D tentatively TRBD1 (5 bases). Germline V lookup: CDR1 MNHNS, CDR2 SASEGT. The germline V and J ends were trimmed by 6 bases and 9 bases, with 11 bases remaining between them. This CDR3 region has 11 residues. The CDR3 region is CASRGGGKAFF. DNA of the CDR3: TGTGCCAGCAGGGGTGGGGGAAAAGCTTTCTTT.

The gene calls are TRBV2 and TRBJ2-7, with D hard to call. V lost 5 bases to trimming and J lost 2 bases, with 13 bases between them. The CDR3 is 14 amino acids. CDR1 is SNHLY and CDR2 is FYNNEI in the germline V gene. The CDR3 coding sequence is TGTGCCAGCAGTCGGCAGACCTCTACCTACGAGCAGTACTTC. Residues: CASSRQTSTYEQYF.

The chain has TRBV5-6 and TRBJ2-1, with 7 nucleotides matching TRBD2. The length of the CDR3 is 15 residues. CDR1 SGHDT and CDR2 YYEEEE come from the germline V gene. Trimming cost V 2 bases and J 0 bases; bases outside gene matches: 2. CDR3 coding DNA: TGTGCCAGCAGCTTTAGCGGGTTCTCCTACAATGAGCAGTTCTTC. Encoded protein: CASSFSGFSYNEQFF.

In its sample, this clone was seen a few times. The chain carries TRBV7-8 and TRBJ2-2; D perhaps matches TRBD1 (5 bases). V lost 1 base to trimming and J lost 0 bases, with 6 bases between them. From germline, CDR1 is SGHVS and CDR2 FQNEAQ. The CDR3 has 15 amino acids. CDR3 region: CASSLGTSNTGELFF. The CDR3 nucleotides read TGTGCCAGCAGCTTAGGGACATCGAACACCGGGGAGCTGTTTTTT. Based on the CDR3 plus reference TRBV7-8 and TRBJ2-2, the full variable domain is GAGVSQSPRYKVAKRGQDVALRCDPISGHVSLFWYQQALGQGPEFLTYFQNEAQLDKSGLPSDRFFAERPEGSVSTLKIQRTQQEDSAVYLCASSLGTSNTGELFFGEGSRLTVL.

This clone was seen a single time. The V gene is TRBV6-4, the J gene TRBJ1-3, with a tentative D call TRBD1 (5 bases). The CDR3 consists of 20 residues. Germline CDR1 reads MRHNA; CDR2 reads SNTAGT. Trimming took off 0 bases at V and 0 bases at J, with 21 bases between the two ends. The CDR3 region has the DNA TGTGCCAGCAGTGACTCGATAAGGTCTGGGGCCCAACCCTCTGGAAACACCATATATTTT. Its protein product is CASSDSIRSGAQPSGNTIYF.

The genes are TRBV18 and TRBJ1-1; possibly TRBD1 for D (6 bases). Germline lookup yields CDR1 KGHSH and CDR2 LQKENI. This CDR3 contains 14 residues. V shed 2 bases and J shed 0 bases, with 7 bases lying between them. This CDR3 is CASSPWTVNTEAFF. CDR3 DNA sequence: TGTGCCAGCTCACCATGGACAGTGAACACTGAAGCTTTCTTT.

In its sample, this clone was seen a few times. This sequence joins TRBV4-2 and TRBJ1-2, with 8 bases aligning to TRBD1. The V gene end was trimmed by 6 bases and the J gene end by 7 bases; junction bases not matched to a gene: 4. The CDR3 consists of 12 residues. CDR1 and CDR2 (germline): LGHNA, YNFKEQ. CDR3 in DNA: TGTGCCAGCAGGTGGGGACAGGCTGGCTACACCTTC. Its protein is CASRWGQAGYTF.

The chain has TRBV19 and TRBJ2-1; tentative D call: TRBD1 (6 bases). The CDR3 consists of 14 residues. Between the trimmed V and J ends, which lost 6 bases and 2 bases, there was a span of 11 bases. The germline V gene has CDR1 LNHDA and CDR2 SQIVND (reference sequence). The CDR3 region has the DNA TGTGCCAGTAGGTCCGGGACAACCTACAATGAGCAGTTCTTC. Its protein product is CASRSGTTYNEQFF.

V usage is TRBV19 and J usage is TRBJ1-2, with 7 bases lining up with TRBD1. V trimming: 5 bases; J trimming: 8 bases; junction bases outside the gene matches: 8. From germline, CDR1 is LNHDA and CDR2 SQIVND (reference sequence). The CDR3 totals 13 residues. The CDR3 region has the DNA TGTGCCAGTAGTGGGGAGGGGGCGCGCGGCTACACCTTC. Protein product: CASSGEGARGYTF.

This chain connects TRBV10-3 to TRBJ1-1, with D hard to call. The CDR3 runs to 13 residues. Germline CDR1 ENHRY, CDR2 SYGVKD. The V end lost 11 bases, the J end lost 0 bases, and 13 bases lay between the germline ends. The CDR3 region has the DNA TGTGCCTCCCTCTTGGGGTTGAACACTGAAGCTTTCTTT. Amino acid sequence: CASLLGLNTEAFF.